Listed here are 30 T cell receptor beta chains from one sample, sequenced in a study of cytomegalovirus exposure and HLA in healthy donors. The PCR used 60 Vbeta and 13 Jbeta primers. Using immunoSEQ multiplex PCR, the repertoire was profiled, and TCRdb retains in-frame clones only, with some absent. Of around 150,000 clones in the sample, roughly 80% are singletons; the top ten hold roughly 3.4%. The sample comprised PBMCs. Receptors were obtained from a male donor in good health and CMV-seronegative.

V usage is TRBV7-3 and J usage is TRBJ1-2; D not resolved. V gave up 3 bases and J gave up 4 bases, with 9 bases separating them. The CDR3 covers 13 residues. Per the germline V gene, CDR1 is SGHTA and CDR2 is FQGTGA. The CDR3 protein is CASSFATGYGYTF. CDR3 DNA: TGTGCCAGCAGCTTCGCGACGGGCTATGGCTACACCTTC.

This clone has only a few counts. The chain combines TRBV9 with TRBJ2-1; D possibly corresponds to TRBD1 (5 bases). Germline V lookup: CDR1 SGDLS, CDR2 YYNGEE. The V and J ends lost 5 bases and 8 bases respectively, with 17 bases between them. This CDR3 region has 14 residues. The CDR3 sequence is CASRQQSTGDEQFF. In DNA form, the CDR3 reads TGTGCCAGCAGGCAACAGAGTACAGGCGATGAGCAGTTCTTC.

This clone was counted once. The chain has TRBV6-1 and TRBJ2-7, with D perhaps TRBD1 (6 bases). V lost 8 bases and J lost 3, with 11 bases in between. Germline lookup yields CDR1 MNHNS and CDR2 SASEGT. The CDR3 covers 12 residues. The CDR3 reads CASRSGVYEQYF. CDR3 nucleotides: TGTGCCAGCCGCTCAGGGGTCTACGAGCAGTACTTC.

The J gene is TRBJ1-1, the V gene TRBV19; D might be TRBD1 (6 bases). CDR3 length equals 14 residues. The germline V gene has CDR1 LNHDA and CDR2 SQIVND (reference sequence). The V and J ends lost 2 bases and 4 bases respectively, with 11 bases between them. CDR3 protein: CASSIQGSSTEAFF. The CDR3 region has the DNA TGTGCCAGTAGTATACAGGGGAGCAGCACTGAAGCTTTCTTT. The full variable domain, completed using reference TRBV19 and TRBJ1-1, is DGGITQSPKYLFRKEGQNVTLSCEQNLNHDAMYWYRQDPGQGLRLIYYSQIVNDFQKGDIAEGYSVSREKKESFPLTVTSAQKNPTAFYLCASSIQGSSTEAFFGQGTRLTVV.

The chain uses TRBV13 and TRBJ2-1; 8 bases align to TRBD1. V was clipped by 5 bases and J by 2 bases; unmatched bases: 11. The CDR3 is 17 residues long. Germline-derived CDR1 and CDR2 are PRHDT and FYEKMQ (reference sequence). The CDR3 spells CASSLTQGAGTYNEQFF. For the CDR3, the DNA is TGTGCCAGCAGCCTCACTCAGGGGGCCGGGACCTACAATGAGCAGTTCTTC.

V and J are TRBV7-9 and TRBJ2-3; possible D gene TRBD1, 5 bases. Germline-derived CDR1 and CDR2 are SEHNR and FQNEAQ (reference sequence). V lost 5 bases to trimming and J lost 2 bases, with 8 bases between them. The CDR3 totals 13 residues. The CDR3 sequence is CASSDSFTDTQYF. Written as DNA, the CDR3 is TGTGCCAGCAGCGACAGCTTCACAGATACGCAGTATTTT.

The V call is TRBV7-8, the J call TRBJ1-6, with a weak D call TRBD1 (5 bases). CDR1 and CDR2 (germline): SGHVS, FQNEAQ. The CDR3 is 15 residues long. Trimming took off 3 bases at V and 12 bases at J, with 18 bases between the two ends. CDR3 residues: CASSFGPRGKVPLHF. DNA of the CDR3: TGTGCCAGCAGCTTTGGTCCCCGGGGGAAGGTACCCCTCCACTTT. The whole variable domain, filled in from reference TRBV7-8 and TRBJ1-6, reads GAGVSQSPRYKVAKRGQDVALRCDPISGHVSLFWYQQALGQGPEFLTYFQNEAQLDKSGLPSDRFFAERPEGSVSTLKIQRTQQEDSAVYLCASSFGPRGKVPLHFGNGTRLTVT.

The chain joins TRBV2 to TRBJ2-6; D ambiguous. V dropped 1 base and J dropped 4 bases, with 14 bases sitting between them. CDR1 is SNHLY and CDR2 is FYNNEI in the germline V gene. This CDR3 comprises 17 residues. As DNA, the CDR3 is TGTGCCAGCAGTGAAGACCTATTCCAGGCCGGGGCCAACGTCCTGACTTTC. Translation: CASSEDLFQAGANVLTF.

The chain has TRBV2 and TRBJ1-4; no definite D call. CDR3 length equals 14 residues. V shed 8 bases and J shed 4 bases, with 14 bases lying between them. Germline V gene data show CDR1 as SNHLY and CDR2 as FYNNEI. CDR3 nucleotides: TGTGCCAGCTACGCAGGCTTTGATAATGAAAAACTGTTTTTT. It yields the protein CASYAGFDNEKLFF.

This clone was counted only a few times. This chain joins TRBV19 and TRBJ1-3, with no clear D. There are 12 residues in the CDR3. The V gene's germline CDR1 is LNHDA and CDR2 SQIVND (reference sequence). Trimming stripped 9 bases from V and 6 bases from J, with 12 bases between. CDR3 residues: CASASLSNTIYF. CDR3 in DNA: TGTGCCAGCGCCTCACTATCAAACACCATATATTTT.

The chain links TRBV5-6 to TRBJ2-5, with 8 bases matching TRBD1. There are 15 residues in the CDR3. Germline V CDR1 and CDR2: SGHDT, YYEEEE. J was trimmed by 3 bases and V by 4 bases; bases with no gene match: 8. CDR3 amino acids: CASSLGQGLKETQYF. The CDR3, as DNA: TGTGCCAGCAGCCTAGGACAGGGATTGAAAGAGACCCAGTACTTC.

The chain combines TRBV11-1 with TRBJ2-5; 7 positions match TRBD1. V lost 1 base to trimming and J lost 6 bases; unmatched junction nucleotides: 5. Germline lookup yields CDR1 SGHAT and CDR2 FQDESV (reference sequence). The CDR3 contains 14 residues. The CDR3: CASSLEARGKTQYF. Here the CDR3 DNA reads TGTGCCAGCAGCTTAGAGGCCAGGGGGAAGACCCAGTACTTC.

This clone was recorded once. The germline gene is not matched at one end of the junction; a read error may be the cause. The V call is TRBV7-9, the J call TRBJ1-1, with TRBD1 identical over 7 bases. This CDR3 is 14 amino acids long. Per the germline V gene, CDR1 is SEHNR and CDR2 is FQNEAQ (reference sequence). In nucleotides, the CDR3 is TGTTCCAGCAGCTTTGCGGGACAGTACACTGAAGCTTTCTTT. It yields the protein CSSSFAGQYTEAFF. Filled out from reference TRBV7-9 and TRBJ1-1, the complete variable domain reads DTGVSQNPRHKITKRGQNVTFRCDPISEHNRLYWYRQTLGQGPEFLTYFQNEAQLEKSRLLSDRFSAERPKGSFSTLEIQRTEQGDSAMYLCSSSFAGQYTEAFFGQGTRLTVV.

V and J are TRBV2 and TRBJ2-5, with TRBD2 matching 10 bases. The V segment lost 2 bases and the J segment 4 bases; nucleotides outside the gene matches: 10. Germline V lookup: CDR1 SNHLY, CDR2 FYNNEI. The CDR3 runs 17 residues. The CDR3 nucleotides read TGTGCCAGCAGTGAACTCTTACTAGCGGGGACCCTAGAGACCCAGTACTTC. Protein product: CASSELLLAGTLETQYF.

The CDR3 DNA sequence: TGTGCCACGAGACAGGGGGCTAGGGAGCAGTACTTC. It translates to CATRQGAREQYF. The chain carries TRBV15 and TRBJ2-7, with 10 bases that match TRBD1. The CDR3 has 12 amino acids. Germline CDR1 is LNHNV and CDR2 is YYDKDF (reference sequence). V lost 9 bases to trimming and J lost 7 bases; unmatched junction nucleotides: 6.

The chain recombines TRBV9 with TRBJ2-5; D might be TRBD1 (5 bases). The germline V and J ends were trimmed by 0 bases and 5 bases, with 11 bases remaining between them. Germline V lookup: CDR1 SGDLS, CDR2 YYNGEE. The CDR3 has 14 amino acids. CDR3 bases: TGTGCCAGCAGCGTAGAGGCAGGGTTGGAGACCCAGTACTTC. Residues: CASSVEAGLETQYF.

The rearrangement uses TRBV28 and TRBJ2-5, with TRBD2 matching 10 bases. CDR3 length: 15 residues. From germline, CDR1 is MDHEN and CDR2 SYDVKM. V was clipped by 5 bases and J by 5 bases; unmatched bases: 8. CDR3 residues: CASSILAGDGETQYF. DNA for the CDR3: TGTGCCAGCAGTATCCTAGCGGGAGATGGGGAGACCCAGTACTTC.

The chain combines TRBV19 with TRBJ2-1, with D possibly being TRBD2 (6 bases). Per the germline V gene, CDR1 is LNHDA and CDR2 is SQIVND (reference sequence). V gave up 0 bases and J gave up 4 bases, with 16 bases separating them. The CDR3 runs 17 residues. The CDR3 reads CASSIDRAPSAYNEQFF. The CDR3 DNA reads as TGTGCCAGTAGTATAGATCGAGCTCCTAGCGCATACAATGAGCAGTTCTTC.

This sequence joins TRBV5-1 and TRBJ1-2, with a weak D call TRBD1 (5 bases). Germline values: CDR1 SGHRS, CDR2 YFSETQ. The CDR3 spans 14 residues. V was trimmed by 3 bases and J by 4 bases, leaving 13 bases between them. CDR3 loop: CASSSLVGGYGYTF. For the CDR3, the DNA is TGCGCCAGCAGCTCTTTAGTGGGGGGCTATGGCTACACCTTC.

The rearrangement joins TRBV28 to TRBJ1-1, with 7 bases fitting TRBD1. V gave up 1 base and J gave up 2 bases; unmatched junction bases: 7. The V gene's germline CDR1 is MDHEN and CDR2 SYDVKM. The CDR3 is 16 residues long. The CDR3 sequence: CASSLLGGQFNTEAFF. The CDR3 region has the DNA TGTGCCAGCAGTTTATTAGGGGGACAGTTTAACACTGAAGCTTTCTTT.

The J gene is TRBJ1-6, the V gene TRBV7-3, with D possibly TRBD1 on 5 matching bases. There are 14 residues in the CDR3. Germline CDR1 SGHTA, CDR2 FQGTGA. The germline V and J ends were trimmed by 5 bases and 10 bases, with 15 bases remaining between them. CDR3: CASSPGVEGSPLHF. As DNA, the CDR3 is TGTGCCAGCAGCCCGGGGGTCGAGGGGTCACCCCTCCACTTT.

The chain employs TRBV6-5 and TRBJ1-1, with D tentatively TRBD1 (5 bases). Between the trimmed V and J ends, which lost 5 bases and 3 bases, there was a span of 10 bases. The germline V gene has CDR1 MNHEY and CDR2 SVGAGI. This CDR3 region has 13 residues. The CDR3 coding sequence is TGTGCCAGCAGTCCAGGGATGTACACTGAAGCTTTCTTT. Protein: CASSPGMYTEAFF.

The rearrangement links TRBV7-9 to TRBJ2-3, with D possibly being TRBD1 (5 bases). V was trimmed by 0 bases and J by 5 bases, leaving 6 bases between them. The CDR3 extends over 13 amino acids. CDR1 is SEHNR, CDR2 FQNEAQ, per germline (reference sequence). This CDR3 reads CASSLAQGDTQYF. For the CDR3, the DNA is TGTGCCAGCAGCTTAGCCCAGGGAGATACGCAGTATTTT.

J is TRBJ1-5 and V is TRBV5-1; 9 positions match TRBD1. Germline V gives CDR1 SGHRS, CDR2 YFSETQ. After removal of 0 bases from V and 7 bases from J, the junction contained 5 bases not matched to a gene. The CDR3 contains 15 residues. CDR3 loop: CASSLGDREGQPQHF. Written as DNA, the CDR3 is TGCGCCAGCAGCTTGGGGGACAGGGAAGGCCAGCCCCAGCATTTT. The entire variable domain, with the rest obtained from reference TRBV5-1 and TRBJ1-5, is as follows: KAGVTQTPRYLIKTRGQQVTLSCSPISGHRSVSWYQQTPGQGLQFLFEYFSETQRNKGNFPGRFSGRQFSNSRSEMNVSTLELGDSALYLCASSLGDREGQPQHFGDGTRLSIL.

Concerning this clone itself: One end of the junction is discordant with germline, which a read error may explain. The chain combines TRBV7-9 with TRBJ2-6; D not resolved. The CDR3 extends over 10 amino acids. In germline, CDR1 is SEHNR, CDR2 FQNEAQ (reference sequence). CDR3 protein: CSSSFDVLTF. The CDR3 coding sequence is TGTTCCAGCAGCTTCGACGTCCTGACTTTC.

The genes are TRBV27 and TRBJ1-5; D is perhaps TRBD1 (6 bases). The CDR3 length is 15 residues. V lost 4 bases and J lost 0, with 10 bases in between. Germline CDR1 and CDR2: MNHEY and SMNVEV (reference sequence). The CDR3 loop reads CASSSRGLSNQPQHF. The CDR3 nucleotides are TGTGCCAGCAGTTCCAGGGGTCTTAGCAATCAGCCCCAGCATTTT.

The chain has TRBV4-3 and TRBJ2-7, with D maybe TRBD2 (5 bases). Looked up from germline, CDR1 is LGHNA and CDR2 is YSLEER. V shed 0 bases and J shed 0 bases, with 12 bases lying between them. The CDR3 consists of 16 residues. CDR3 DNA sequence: TGCGCCAGCAGCCAAGATGTTCTAGCCTCCTCCTACGAGCAGTACTTC. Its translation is CASSQDVLASSYEQYF.

CDR3 sequence (DNA): TGTGCCAGCAGTCCCAAAGAGTCCCCTTACTCCTATAATTCACCCCTCCACTTT. Protein: CASSPKESPYSYNSPLHF. V is TRBV27 and J is TRBJ1-6; no clear D. The germline V gene encodes CDR1 MNHEY and CDR2 SMNVEV (reference sequence). The CDR3 has 18 amino acids. Trimming took 5 bases from V and 0 from J, leaving 17 bases between them.

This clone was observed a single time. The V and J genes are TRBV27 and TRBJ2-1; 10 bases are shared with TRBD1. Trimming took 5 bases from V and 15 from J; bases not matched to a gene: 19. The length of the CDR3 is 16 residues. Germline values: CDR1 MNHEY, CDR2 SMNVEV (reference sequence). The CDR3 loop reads CASSRAGQGISYTRFF. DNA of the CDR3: TGTGCCAGCAGTAGGGCGGGACAGGGGATATCTTATACCCGGTTCTTC.

The CDR3 reads CASSHANFMNTEAFF. The DNA of the CDR3 is TGTGCCAGTAGTCACGCTAACTTTATGAACACTGAAGCTTTCTTT. The chain carries TRBV19 and TRBJ1-1; D gene ambiguous. This CDR3 region has 15 residues. V shed 5 bases and J shed 0 bases, with 13 bases lying between them. The germline V gene has CDR1 LNHDA and CDR2 SQIVND (reference sequence). The complete variable domain, with remaining parts taken from reference TRBV19 and TRBJ1-1, reads DGGITQSPKYLFRKEGQNVTLSCEQNLNHDAMYWYRQDPGQGLRLIYYSQIVNDFQKGDIAEGYSVSREKKESFPLTVTSAQKNPTAFYLCASSHANFMNTEAFFGQGTRLTVV.